Listed here are 24 T cell receptor beta chains from one sample, sequenced in a study of long-term antiretroviral therapy in people with HIV. This was the immunoSEQ v3.0 assay at survey level. Clones were sequenced by immunoSEQ multiplex PCR, and TCRdb holds only the in-frame ones, with some missing. Counted here are some 29,000 clones, about 77% occurring once; the ten biggest clones make up roughly 10%. Sequencing used unsorted PBMCs, obtained 1.5 years before starting antiretroviral therapy. These receptors were taken from a man younger than 35 with HIV.

The rearrangement uses TRBV13 and TRBJ2-1; no firm D call. Germline CDR1 and CDR2: PRHDT and FYEKMQ (reference sequence). The CDR3 length is 12 residues. Trimming removed 2 bases from V and 8 bases from J, with 7 bases in between. CDR3 in DNA: TGTGCCAGCAGCTTACGCCAGGATGAGCAGTTCTTC. Translating gives CASSLRQDEQFF.

The chain recombines TRBV27 with TRBJ1-2, with TRBD1 as a possible D gene (5 bases). V lost 4 bases, J lost 4 bases, and 16 bases lay in between. Per germline, CDR1 MNHEY and CDR2 SMNVEV (reference sequence). The CDR3 has 15 residues. The CDR3 coding sequence is TGTGCCAGCAGTTCCAGATGGCGAGGGGTCTATGGCTACACCTTC. Protein: CASSSRWRGVYGYTF.

The genes are TRBV6-1 and TRBJ1-6, with D possibly being TRBD1 (5 bases). V shed 3 bases and J shed 5 bases, with 11 bases lying between them. The CDR3 has 15 amino acids. Per germline, CDR1 MNHNS and CDR2 SASEGT. The CDR3 DNA follows: TGTGCCAGCAGTGAGAAGTCGGGGCATAATTCACCCCTCCACTTT. Its protein is CASSEKSGHNSPLHF.

The J gene is TRBJ2-3, the V gene TRBV7-9; 10 nucleotides line up with TRBD2. Trimming removed 1 base from V and 1 base from J; junction bases left unmatched: 5. The CDR3 length is 17 residues. From germline, CDR1 is SEHNR and CDR2 FQNEAQ (reference sequence). The CDR3 protein is CASSLGVAGGRTDTQYF. The DNA for the CDR3 is TGTGCCAGCAGCTTAGGGGTAGCGGGGGGCCGCACAGATACGCAGTATTTT.

This clone was picked up one time. V and J are TRBV4-3 and TRBJ1-1; 8 positions match TRBD1. The V segment lost 2 bases and the J segment 5 bases; nucleotides outside the gene matches: 4. This CDR3 has 14 amino acids. Germline lookup yields CDR1 LGHNA and CDR2 YSLEER. The CDR3 coding sequence is TGCGCCAGCAGCCAATGGACAGGGAGTACTGAAGCTTTCTTT. Translated, it gives CASSQWTGSTEAFF.

This clone is medium-sized. Other DNA variants within this sample encode the same CDR3. V usage is TRBV27 and J usage is TRBJ2-7, with D perhaps assigned TRBD1 or TRBD2 (6 bases each). The CDR3 has 14 amino acids. The germline gives CDR1 MNHEY, CDR2 SMNVEV (reference sequence). V lost 3 bases, J lost 2 bases, and 11 bases lay in between. For the CDR3, the DNA is TGTGCCAGCAGTTTTGGAGGGGGAGCCTACGAGCAGTACTTC. As protein: CASSFGGGAYEQYF.

The rearrangement links TRBV11-2 to TRBJ2-7; 11 bases map to TRBD1. Germline-derived CDR1 and CDR2 are SGHAT and FQNNGV. There are 14 residues in the CDR3. V was clipped by 3 bases and J by 3 bases; unmatched bases: 1. The CDR3 region is CASSLGTGGYEQYF. CDR3 DNA: TGTGCCAGCAGCTTGGGGACAGGGGGCTACGAGCAGTACTTC.

CDR3 in DNA: TGTGCCAGCAGCCAGAGACAGGCCCGGTGGGTCTACGAGCAGTACTTC. Encoded protein: CASSQRQARWVYEQYF. This sequence joins TRBV6-6 and TRBJ2-7; D may be TRBD1 (6 bases). The CDR3 contains 16 residues. V was clipped by 6 bases and J by 3 bases, with 21 bases between them. Germline V lookup: CDR1 MNHNY, CDR2 SVGAGI (reference sequence).

The chain recombines TRBV19 with TRBJ1-4; no clear D. The CDR3 length is 15 residues. Trimming removed 8 bases at V and 4 bases at J, with 17 bases between. Germline CDR1 reads LNHDA; CDR2 reads SQIVND (reference sequence). The CDR3 here is CASSASYLYNEKLFF. CDR3 coding DNA: TGTGCCAGTTCGGCTTCGTACCTCTATAATGAAAAACTGTTTTTT. Supplemented by reference TRBV19 and TRBJ1-4, the full variable domain reads DGGITQSPKYLFRKEGQNVTLSCEQNLNHDAMYWYRQDPGQGLRLIYYSQIVNDFQKGDIAEGYSVSREKKESFPLTVTSAQKNPTAFYLCASSASYLYNEKLFFGSGTQLSVL.

J is TRBJ2-2 and V is TRBV9; 8 nucleotides align to TRBD2. The CDR3 is 13 residues long. V shed 7 bases, J shed 5 bases, and the junction held 4 bases outside the gene matches. The germline CDR1 and CDR2 sequences are SGDLS and YYNGEE. In nucleotides, the CDR3 is TGTGCCAGCTCACGCGGGGGGACCGGGGAGCTGTTTTTT. Translated: CASSRGGTGELFF. The full variable domain, its missing parts supplied by reference TRBV9 and TRBJ2-2, is DSGVTQTPKHLITATGQRVTLRCSPRSGDLSVYWYQQSLDQGLQFLIQYYNGEERAKGNILERFSAQQFPDLHSELNLSSLELGDSALYFCASSRGGTGELFFGEGSRLTVL.

This clone came up a few times. V usage is TRBV9 and J usage is TRBJ1-2; maybe TRBD1 (6 bases). Trimming shortened V by 2 bases and J by 8 bases, and 19 bases separated the two germline ends. Germline V lookup: CDR1 SGDLS, CDR2 YYNGEE. This CDR3 has 15 residues. CDR3 DNA sequence: TGTGCCAGCAGCGTTGAAGGCAGGGGATTGCGGGGCTACACCTTC. Translated: CASSVEGRGLRGYTF.

This chain joins TRBV2 and TRBJ2-7, with D unresolved. Germline loops: CDR1 SNHLY, CDR2 FYNNEI. The CDR3 sequence is 14 residues long. V lost 8 bases to trimming and J lost 2 bases, with 16 bases between them. CDR3 protein: CASQTTRVTYEQYF. The CDR3 nucleotides are TGTGCCAGCCAAACGACCCGGGTGACCTACGAGCAGTACTTC.

The rearrangement links TRBV5-1 to TRBJ2-1, with D perhaps TRBD1 (6 bases). Germline-derived CDR1 and CDR2 are SGHRS and YFSETQ. The V end was cut by 1 base, the J end by 9 bases, with 14 bases between. There are 14 residues in the CDR3. CDR3 amino acids: CASSLIPTRGEQFF. The CDR3 DNA follows: TGCGCCAGCAGCTTGATCCCCACCAGGGGTGAGCAGTTCTTC.

V usage is TRBV5-8 and J usage is TRBJ1-2; 9 bases map to TRBD1. Per germline, CDR1 SGHTS and CDR2 YDEGEE. The CDR3 runs to 17 residues. The ends lost 3 bases at V and 5 bases at J; junction bases unmatched: 14. Here the CDR3 DNA reads TGTGCCAGCAGCTGGCTTTTAAGGGACAGGGAGAGGTATGGCTACACCTTC. Protein product: CASSWLLRDRERYGYTF.

This clone was observed a handful of times. The chain links TRBV9 to TRBJ1-5; D is perhaps TRBD1 (6 bases). V lost 6 bases, J lost 4 bases, and 11 bases lay in between. CDR1 is SGDLS, CDR2 YYNGEE, per germline. This CDR3 has 13 amino acids. The CDR3 DNA is TGTGCCAGCAAAAGGACAGCGAATCAGCCCCAGCATTTT. It specifies CASKRTANQPQHF.

The V gene is TRBV10-3, the J gene TRBJ1-4; weak D call: TRBD1 (6 bases). V lost 10 bases and J 1 base, leaving 10 bases between the germline ends. CDR1 and CDR2 from the germline V gene are ENHRY and SYGVKD. This CDR3 region has 13 residues. DNA for the CDR3: TGTGCCACCACGACAGGAACTAATGAAAAACTGTTTTTT. This gives the protein CATTTGTNEKLFF.

This clone was found a few times. The J gene is TRBJ1-2, the V gene TRBV2; D ambiguous. Trimming shortened V by 4 bases and J by 0 bases, and 9 bases separated the two germline ends. Germline V CDR1 and CDR2: SNHLY, FYNNEI. The CDR3 spans 14 residues. DNA of the CDR3: TGTGCCAGCAGTGGGCGATCAGCTAACTATGGCTACACCTTC. Its translation: CASSGRSANYGYTF.

This chain uses TRBV5-1 with TRBJ1-1; no reliable D call. The V gene's germline CDR1 is SGHRS and CDR2 YFSETQ. The CDR3 covers 13 residues. Trimming took off 4 bases at V and 1 base at J, with 8 bases between the two ends. CDR3 coding DNA: TGCGCCAGCAGCCAAAGGGAGAACACTGAAGCTTTCTTT. It specifies CASSQRENTEAFF.

In this sample, this clone is medium-sized. This chain uses TRBV7-2 with TRBJ1-2, with 11 nucleotides matching TRBD1. This CDR3 region has 17 residues. CDR1 SGHTA and CDR2 FQGNSA come from the germline V gene. The V and J ends lost 4 bases and 8 bases, in that order; junction bases with no gene match: 15. CDR3 coding DNA: TGTGCCAGCAGCTGGGACAGGGGGAGGTCACTTAGATTAGGCTACACCTTC. Its translation is CASSWDRGRSLRLGYTF.

The chain uses TRBV30 and TRBJ1-2; no clear D. The CDR3 has 12 amino acids. Germline lookup yields CDR1 GTSNPN and CDR2 SVGIG (reference sequence). The ends were cut back, 4 bases at V and 6 bases at J, with 12 bases in the middle. CDR3 sequence reads: CAWIDRLDGYTF. In DNA, the CDR3 is TGTGCCTGGATCGATCGCCTGGATGGCTACACCTTC. The variable domain in full, with the rest retrieved from reference TRBV30 and TRBJ1-2, is SQTIHQWPATLVQPVGSPLSLECTVEGTSNPNLYWYRQAAGRGLQLLFYSVGIGQISSEVPQNLSASRPQDRQFILSSKKLLLSDSGFYLCAWIDRLDGYTFGSGTRLTVV.

This rearrangement joins TRBV9 to TRBJ2-1; 10 bases line up with TRBD2. Germline-derived CDR1 and CDR2 are SGDLS and YYNGEE. The CDR3 contains 14 residues. After removal of 3 bases from V and 4 bases from J, the junction contained 1 base not matched to a gene. The DNA of the CDR3 is TGTGCCAGCAGCGGACTAGCGGGTTACAATGAGCAGTTCTTC. Amino acid sequence: CASSGLAGYNEQFF.

The chain employs TRBV4-1 and TRBJ2-1; D gene uncertain. CDR1 and CDR2 (germline): MGHRA, YSYEKL. Trimming removed 0 bases at V and 4 bases at J, with 7 bases between. The CDR3 sequence is 14 residues long. CDR3 bases: TGCGCCAGCAGCCAAGAGGTAGTTTACAATGAGCAGTTCTTC. Translating gives CASSQEVVYNEQFF.

This chain links TRBV5-4 with TRBJ2-5; 13 nucleotides line up with TRBD2. Germline V gives CDR1 SGHNT, CDR2 YYREEE (reference sequence). The CDR3 length is 18 residues. V shed 4 bases and J 4 bases; nucleotides not matched to a gene: 13. CDR3 DNA: TGTGCCAGCAGCCTTCCTGGGACTAGCGGGGCGCCTAGAGAGACCCAGTACTTC. Translation gives CASSLPGTSGAPRETQYF.

The rearrangement uses TRBV7-2 and TRBJ2-3; 7 bases fit TRBD1. This CDR3 has 16 amino acids. V gave up 1 base and J gave up 8 bases; unmatched junction bases: 12. Germline V lookup: CDR1 SGHTA, CDR2 FQGNSA. The CDR3 DNA follows: TGTGCCAGCAGCTTAGGTCGGAGGACAGGAGGAGGTACGCAGTATTTT. Residues: CASSLGRRTGGGTQYF.